The 19 T cell receptor beta chains in this list originate from one sample, sequenced in a study of T cell responses to AZD1222 COVID-19 vaccine. Here immunoSEQ multiplex PCR was the method, and the copy in TCRdb shows in-frame clones only, minus some. The sample shows fewer than 150,000 clones, less than 95% of them seen only once. The sample here was peripheral blood, taken on day 0 of AZD1222 vaccination. These receptors all stem from an adult in good health.

V is TRBV6-4 and J is TRBJ2-3, with 8 bases fitting TRBD2. The CDR3 covers 15 residues. CDR1 and CDR2 from the germline V gene are MRHNA and SNTAGT. With 3 bases clipped from V and 2 bases from J, the junction kept 4 bases outside the gene matches. CDR3 sequence reads: CASSDTSGITDTQYF. CDR3 DNA: TGTGCCAGCAGTGATACTAGCGGCATCACAGATACGCAGTATTTT.

Comments on this clone: The sample contains more than one DNA sequence encoding this CDR3. V gene TRBV3-1 (or the pseudogene TRBV3-2) combines with J gene TRBJ1-3, with TRBD1 as a possible D gene (5 bases). CDR1 is LGHDT, CDR2 YNNKEL, per germline (reference sequence). Trimming pared 0 bases from V and 1 base from J, leaving 10 bases between. CDR3 length equals 16 residues. CDR3 residues: CASSQERGYSGNTIYF. For the CDR3, the DNA is TGTGCCAGCAGCCAAGAGAGGGGCTATTCTGGAAACACCATATATTTT.

This chain joins TRBV7-3 and TRBJ2-1, with D perhaps matching TRBD2 (5 bases). The CDR3 runs to 13 residues. The germline CDR1 and CDR2 sequences are SGHTA and FQGTGA. With 2 bases removed from V and 7 bases from J, the gap between germline ends came to 9 bases. The CDR3 DNA reads TGTGCCAGCAGCTTACCGGGCGGGAATGAGCAGTTCTTC. It codes for CASSLPGGNEQFF. Drawing the rest from reference TRBV7-3 and TRBJ2-1, the complete variable domain is GAGVSQTPSNKVTEKGKYVELRCDPISGHTALYWYRQSLGQGPEFLIYFQGTGAADDSGLPNDRFFAVRPEGSVSTLKIQRTERGDSAVYLCASSLPGGNEQFFGPGTRLTVL.

This clone was seen repeatedly, ten times or more. The CDR3 sequence: CASSDLPTGGFNSPLHF. CDR3 sequence (DNA): TGTGCCAGCAGTGATCTCCCGACAGGAGGGTTTAATTCACCCCTCCACTTT. The V and J genes are TRBV2 and TRBJ1-6, with a possible D match to TRBD1 (6 bases). The length of the CDR3 is 17 residues. V dropped 3 bases and J dropped 6 bases, with 18 bases sitting between them. The germline V gene has CDR1 SNHLY and CDR2 FYNNEI.

CDR3 region: CAIGGETQYF. DNA of the CDR3: TGTGCCATCGGCGGAGAGACCCAGTACTTC. This chain links TRBV10-3 with TRBJ2-5; no definite D call. The germline V and J ends were trimmed by 8 bases and 4 bases, with 5 bases remaining between them. Germline V gene lookup returns CDR1 ENHRY and CDR2 SYGVKD. The length of the CDR3 is 10 residues.

The CDR3 loop is CASSQGNTEAFF. The CDR3 nucleotides read TGTGCCAGTAGTCAGGGGAACACTGAAGCTTTCTTT. The V gene is TRBV19, the J gene TRBJ1-1; TRBD1 might be the D (5 bases). Germline values: CDR1 LNHDA, CDR2 SQIVND (reference sequence). The length of the CDR3 is 12 residues. V lost 5 bases to trimming and J lost 1 base, with 5 bases between them.

This chain links TRBV6-5 with TRBJ2-1; D ambiguous. CDR1 MNHEY and CDR2 SVGAGI come from the germline V gene. The CDR3 runs 11 residues. V shed 6 bases and J shed 5 bases, with 5 bases lying between them. The CDR3 DNA sequence: TGTGCCAGCAGCTTCGACAATGAGCAGTTCTTC. Translated: CASSFDNEQFF.

In this sample, this clone turned up once. The chain joins TRBV18 to TRBJ1-2; the match to TRBD1 covers 8 bases. Trimming at V came to 6 bases and at J to 7 bases, leaving 7 bases not matched to a gene. Germline CDR1 KGHSH, CDR2 LQKENI. The CDR3 has 13 amino acids. CDR3 nucleotides: TGTGCCAGCTCGCCTCAACAGGGGGGTGGCTACACCTTC. This translates into CASSPQQGGGYTF. Drawing the rest from reference TRBV18 and TRBJ1-2, the complete variable domain is NAGVMQNPRHLVRRRGQEARLRCSPMKGHSHVYWYRQLPEEGLKFMVYLQKENIIDESGMPKERFSAEFPKEGPSILRIQQVVRGDSAAYFCASSPQQGGGYTFGSGTRLTVV.

This chain joins TRBV28 and TRBJ1-2; TRBD1 matches at 8 bases. CDR3 size: 16 residues. The ends lost 6 bases at V and 2 bases at J; junction bases unmatched: 11. From germline, CDR1 is MDHEN and CDR2 SYDVKM. CDR3 nucleotide sequence: TGTGCCAGCAGAGCGACAGGGGAGGAATGGAACTATGGCTACACCTTC. Translating gives CASRATGEEWNYGYTF.

This chain joins TRBV7-2 and TRBJ1-3; TRBD1 is a possible D gene (5 bases). The CDR3 consists of 13 residues. V lost 5 bases and J lost 4, with 9 bases in between. The germline V gene has CDR1 SGHTA and CDR2 FQGNSA. In DNA, the CDR3 is TGTGCCAGCAGCCCGGGGGGGGGAAACACCATATATTTT. This encodes CASSPGGGNTIYF.

This chain connects TRBV6-5 to TRBJ2-7; D perhaps matches TRBD2 (6 bases). The CDR3 has 14 amino acids. V dropped 8 bases and J dropped 0 bases, with 14 bases sitting between them. Germline CDR1 is MNHEY and CDR2 is SVGAGI. CDR3 in DNA: TGTGCCAGCCACCTTGGCGGGATCTCCTACGAGCAGTACTTC. Residues: CASHLGGISYEQYF.

The rearrangement joins TRBV7-2 to TRBJ1-3, with D unresolved. V was clipped by 5 bases and J by 0 bases, with 11 bases between them. This CDR3 is 15 amino acids long. CDR1 is SGHTA, CDR2 FQGNSA, per germline. CDR3 DNA: TGTGCCAGCAGCCCCGGAACCAGCTCTGGAAACACCATATATTTT. Its protein is CASSPGTSSGNTIYF. The full variable domain, with the rest looked up from reference TRBV7-2 and TRBJ1-3, is GAGVSQSPSNKVTEKGKDVELRCDPISGHTALYWYRQSLGQGLEFLIYFQGNSAPDKSGLPSDRFSAERTGGSVSTLTIQRTQQEDSAVYLCASSPGTSSGNTIYFGEGSWLTVV.

The chain links TRBV19 to TRBJ1-2; 11 bases map to TRBD1. CDR1 and CDR2 (germline): LNHDA, SQIVND (reference sequence). Unmatched junction bases numbered 6, after V lost 6 bases and J lost 3 bases. The CDR3 runs to 15 residues. The CDR3 nucleotides read TGTGCCAGTAGGAGTCGGGACAGGGGGGACTATGGCTACACCTTC. As protein: CASRSRDRGDYGYTF.

The chain is built from TRBV6-4 and TRBJ2-1; D uncertain. The CDR3 has 14 amino acids. Germline values: CDR1 MRHNA, CDR2 SNTAGT. Trimming took off 3 bases at V and 4 bases at J, with 10 bases between the two ends. The CDR3 DNA follows: TGTGCCAGCAGTGAGGAAATAGAATACAATGAGCAGTTCTTC. Protein: CASSEEIEYNEQFF.

The chain combines TRBV5-6 with TRBJ2-2, with D possibly called TRBD1 or TRBD2 (5 bases each). The CDR3 loop spans 16 amino acids. Germline CDR1 is SGHDT and CDR2 is YYEEEE. The V end lost 0 bases, the J end lost 4 bases, and 13 bases lay between the germline ends. This chain's CDR3 is CASSLVGDGGTGELFF. DNA of the CDR3: TGTGCCAGCAGCTTGGTAGGGGACGGAGGCACCGGGGAGCTGTTTTTT.

The chain carries TRBV19 and TRBJ1-2; 7 nucleotides line up with TRBD1. The V gene's germline CDR1 is LNHDA and CDR2 SQIVND (reference sequence). The CDR3 extends over 14 amino acids. The junction had 8 bases not matched to a gene; V was cut back by 5 bases and J by 5 bases. CDR3 nucleotides: TGTGCCAGTAGTCCCCCGACAGGGTCGTATGGCTACACCTTC. The encoded protein is CASSPPTGSYGYTF.

V gene TRBV7-6 combines with J gene TRBJ2-2; 8 bases are a match to TRBD1. Germline V gives CDR1 SGHVS, CDR2 FNYEAQ. The CDR3 is 18 amino acids. The V gene end was trimmed by 3 bases and the J gene end by 5 bases; junction bases not matched to a gene: 14. The CDR3 DNA is TGTGCCAGCAGCTTGGCGCCGGAGGGGACAGGATTTACCGGGGAGCTGTTTTTT. Translating it yields CASSLAPEGTGFTGELFF.

In its sample, this clone was seen once. The CDR3 DNA reads as TGTGCCACCAGCAGAGACGCCAGGGCCAACACTGAAGCTTTCTTT. It yields the protein CATSRDARANTEAFF. V is TRBV15 and J is TRBJ1-1, with D tentatively TRBD1 (5 bases). Per germline, CDR1 LNHNV and CDR2 YYDKDF (reference sequence). This CDR3 comprises 15 residues. V lost 0 bases and J 2 bases, leaving 10 bases between the germline ends.

The chain is built from TRBV11-3 and TRBJ1-1; perhaps TRBD1 as D (5 bases). This CDR3 comprises 16 residues. V dropped 0 bases and J dropped 1 base, with 12 bases sitting between them. Germline CDR1 and CDR2: SGHNT and YENEEA. The chain's CDR3 is CASSLDWAGKNTEAFF. CDR3 in DNA: TGTGCCAGCAGCTTAGATTGGGCAGGGAAGAACACTGAAGCTTTCTTT.